This TCR beta chain emerged from a study of cytomegalovirus exposure and HLA in healthy donors. Study results and caveats: Three chains tied to CMV proved CMV antigen-specific in vitro. Many donors shared some public TCRs, even though most TCR sequences were rare. The authors enumerated over 150 TCR beta chains as linked to cytomegalovirus. Per published reports, the classifier diagnosed cytomegalovirus status with high specificity and sensitivity.

Note on this clone: The antigen remains unidentified.

This PCR relied on a set of 60 Vbeta primers and 13 Jbeta primers. Profiling relied on immunoSEQ multiplex PCR, and the TCRdb table lists in-frame clones only, not all of them. Of about 190,000 clones in the sample, over 60% are singletons; the top ten hold about 5%. The origin of this receptor is a man younger than 45 in good health and CMV-seropositive. The sample comprised PBMCs.

The CDR3 region has the DNA TGTGCCAGCAGCCCGACCGGACTAGCGAGAGATACGCAGTATTTT. This encodes CASSPTGLARDTQYF. The rearrangement uses TRBV11-3 and TRBJ2-3; 9 nucleotides line up with TRBD2. The J segment lost 5 bases and the V segment lost 5 bases, leaving 8 bases of the junction unmatched. Germline loops: CDR1 SGHNT, CDR2 YENEEA. The CDR3 totals 15 residues.